Listed below are T cell receptor beta chains from one sample, sequenced in a study of CD8 T cells in Susac syndrome. TCRdb analysed the immunoSEQ multiplex PCR reads with MiXCR anew, one entry per CDR3 protein. The sample contains around 280,000 distinct CDR3 sequences, around 83% of which appear only once. The specimen sequenced was CD8+ T cells from PBMCs. The receptors shown here come from a human donor with multiple sclerosis. Each CDR3 is given with its conserved first and last residue. The D gene is left open where the match is weak. Clone size is stated in some rows and not others, as once, few, many or a class when expanded.

length	size	V	J	D	CDR3	DNA
13	NA	TRBV20-1	TRBJ2-1	NA	CSASLVRYGEQFF	TGCAGTGCTAGTTTAGTTAGGTACGGGGAGCAGTTCTTC
19	few	TRBV4-2	TRBJ2-7	NA	CASSQVLDIPISSSYEQYF	TGTGCCAGCAGCCAAGTTCTAGACATTCCGATCTCAAGCTCCTACGAGCAGTACTTC
14	NA	TRBV28	TRBJ2-7	NA	CASRDPEGTYEQYF	TGTGCCAGCAGAGATCCAGAGGGTACCTACGAGCAGTACTTC
15	NA	TRBV2	TRBJ2-1	TRBD1	CASSGDRETYNEQFF	TGTGCCAGCAGTGGGGACAGGGAAACCTACAATGAGCAGTTCTTC
14	NA	TRBV7-9	TRBJ1-1	NA	CASSQGPGETEAFF	TGTGCCAGCAGCCAAGGGCCGGGGGAAACTGAAGCTTTCTTT
15	once	TRBV11-2	TRBJ2-1	TRBD2	CASTLGAGASGEQFF	TGTGCCAGCACCCTAGGGGCGGGAGCCAGCGGTGAGCAGTTCTTC
15	NA	TRBV12-3/TRBV12-4	TRBJ2-7	NA	CASSLTIGSGYEQYF	TGTGCCAGCAGTTTAACCATTGGGTCTGGATACGAGCAGTACTTC
13	NA	TRBV7-9	TRBJ2-2	NA	CASSLELDGELFF	TGTGCCAGCAGCTTAGAATTGGACGGGGAGCTGTTTTTT
15	NA	TRBV3-1	TRBJ1-5	TRBD1	CASSRGQYSNQPQHF	TGTGCCAGCAGCCGGGGACAGTATAGCAATCAGCCCCAGCATTTT
16	NA	TRBV6-6	TRBJ1-4	NA	CASRQRDQSTNEKLFF	TGTGCCAGCAGACAAAGAGACCAGTCAACTAATGAAAAACTGTTTTTT
15	NA	TRBV7-8	TRBJ2-7	NA	CASSLVFRPCHEQYF	TGTGCCAGCAGCTTAGTGTTTAGACCCTGCCACGAGCAGTACTTC
15	NA	TRBV28	TRBJ2-7	TRBD2	CASIRTSGSLYEQYF	TGTGCCAGCATAAGGACTAGCGGGAGTCTTTACGAGCAGTACTTC
15	NA	TRBV5-1	TRBJ2-3	TRBD2	CASSLEGLALDTQYF	TGCGCCAGCAGCTTGGAGGGACTAGCGCTAGATACGCAGTATTTT
15	once	TRBV4-1	TRBJ2-1	TRBD1	CASSQGTGGYNEQFF	TGCGCCAGCAGCCAAGGGACAGGGGGCTACAATGAGCAGTTCTTC
16	NA	TRBV2	TRBJ2-4	TRBD1	CASSPGGEGAKNIQYF	TGTGCCAGCAGTCCAGGGGGCGAGGGAGCCAAAAACATTCAGTACTTC
14	once	TRBV5-6	TRBJ1-2	TRBD1	CASSLGDRPYGYTF	TGTGCCAGCAGCTTGGGGGACAGACCCTATGGCTACACCTTC
17	NA	TRBV10-3	TRBJ2-7	TRBD2	CAISESGLAGVFYEQYF	TGTGCCATCAGTGAGTCGGGACTAGCGGGAGTTTTCTACGAGCAGTACTTC
15	NA	TRBV7-9	TRBJ2-7	TRBD2	CASSYAGGLSYEQYF	TGTGCCAGCAGCTACGCGGGAGGGCTCTCCTACGAGCAGTACTTC
16	NA	TRBV27	TRBJ1-2	NA	CASSLIIVGRTYGYTF	TGTGCCAGCAGTTTGATTATCGTCGGGAGGACGTATGGCTACACCTTC
13	few	TRBV7-9	TRBJ2-7	NA	CASSFRGTKEQYF	TGTGCCAGCAGCTTCAGGGGAACCAAGGAGCAGTACTTC
11	few	TRBV7-9	TRBJ1-1	NA	CASSLASEVFF	TGTGCCAGCAGCTTAGCTTCTGAAGTTTTCTTT
14	NA	TRBV27	TRBJ1-1	NA	CASSPGEGRTEAFF	TGTGCCAGCTCTCCCGGGGAGGGAAGGACTGAAGCTTTCTTT
16	NA	TRBV29-1	TRBJ2-1	TRBD1	CSVEDLDRSSYNEQFF	TGCAGCGTTGAAGATTTGGACAGGAGCTCCTACAATGAGCAGTTCTTC
13	NA	TRBV7-3	TRBJ2-1	NA	CASSPTGGDEQFF	TGTGCCAGCAGCCCTACAGGTGGCGATGAGCAGTTCTTC
13	NA	TRBV29-1	TRBJ2-3	NA	CSVGGTGFNTQYF	TGCAGCGTTGGTGGAACGGGATTCAATACGCAGTATTTT
14	few	TRBV27	TRBJ2-7	NA	CASSLGRGAYEQYF	TGTGCCAGCAGCTTAGGTCGCGGGGCCTACGAGCAGTACTTC
15	NA	TRBV6-1	TRBJ2-7	TRBD1	CASSESQGAYHEQYF	TGTGCCAGCAGTGAATCCCAGGGGGCCTACCACGAGCAGTACTTC
15	once	TRBV11-2	TRBJ2-7	TRBD1	CASSPSTGSFREQYF	TGTGCCAGCAGCCCGTCGACAGGGAGTTTCCGCGAGCAGTACTTC